The rows below give T cell receptor beta chains drawn from one sample of a study of Graves' ophthalmopathy and Graves' hyperthyroidism. TCRdb itself ran the multiplex PCR reads through MiXCR, one entry per CDR3 protein. The data show about 700,000 distinct CDR3 sequences, about two fifths seen once. Input material: peripheral blood. The receptors shown here come from an adult man with Graves' ophthalmopathy. Both conserved end residues are trimmed from each CDR3. Each record gives: J gene, V gene, CDR3 protein.

TRBJ1-3	TRBV7-9	ASSLMMGNSGNTIY
TRBJ1-6	TRBV10-3	AISDQGGRYNSPLH
TRBJ2-5	TRBV29-1	SVGQIQETQY
TRBJ2-1	TRBV10-3	AISEYTDTQF
TRBJ1-1	TRBV9	ASSVGTTATEAF
TRBJ1-5	TRBV20-1	SADRLASNQPQH
TRBJ1-2	TRBV12-3/TRBV12-4	ASSTGAPYGYT
TRBJ2-1	TRBV19	ASSIVGSGGNEQF
TRBJ2-7	TRBV19	ASSISWDSPYEQY
TRBJ2-7	TRBV3-1	ASSQSPGPEQY
TRBJ1-5	TRBV10-3	ARSRMGEKFNQPQH
TRBJ1-2	TRBV29-1	SPVRTGGSGYT
TRBJ1-4	TRBV6-6	ASSYGGREKLF
TRBJ2-7	TRBV7-9	ASSPGQFSYEQY
TRBJ1-2	TRBV6-6	ASSYGRERGGYT
TRBJ1-4	TRBV7-9	ASSLGPGGATNEKLF
TRBJ1-6	TRBV19	ASSPARVLSPLH
TRBJ2-7	TRBV10-3	AISEAGLGQVRIYEQY
TRBJ1-1	TRBV29-1	SPVPRNTEAF
TRBJ1-2	TRBV30	AGTGGYFGYT
TRBJ1-5	TRBV19	ASRGSRDRGEGNQPQH
TRBJ1-2	TRBV29-1	STDGTGAGYT
TRBJ1-1	TRBV3-1	ASSQGAVGEAF
TRBJ1-4	TRBV20-1	SARGGAQANEKLF
TRBJ1-6	TRBV14	ASSQDPHGPAGMDSPLH
TRBJ1-1	TRBV7-9	ASGGQGASEAF
TRBJ1-1	TRBV30	AWARDTEAF
TRBJ2-2	TRBV5-1	ASSASGVYTGELF